This T cell receptor beta chain was observed in a study of blood T cell repertoires in COVID-19. The germline V gene has CDR1 LNHDA and CDR2 SQIVND (reference sequence). Trimming cost V 0 bases and J 5 bases, with 9 bases left between them. This CDR3 has 14 residues. The assay was immunoSEQ multiplex PCR, and TCRdb's table has in-frame clones only and misses some. The data contain 200,000 or so clones, around 90% of them seen just once; the ten biggest clones take up over 2.5%. This clone was recorded once. The origin of this receptor is a man between 60 and 75 years old with acute or convalescent COVID-19. The chain links TRBV19 to TRBJ2-3; D is undetermined. The sample taken for sequencing was peripheral blood. CDR3 in DNA: TGTGCCAGTAGTATAGATCCCTCGTTAGATACGCAGTATTTT. This sequence encodes CASSIDPSLDTQYF.